The next 24 T cell receptor beta chains were all read from a single sample in a study of blood T cells in healthy people across ages (dated by TCRdb to between 2014 and 2017). The method behind the library was 5' RACE. TCRdb records Illumina HiSeq 2500 as the sequencer. The second PCR ran for about 7 to 11 cycles and used a J-beta primer mix along with a sample-barcoded 5' primer. TCRdb redid the processing of the public reads, applying fastp at Q25 and MiXCR, and retained in-frame beta chains. Duplicate CDR3 protein sequences are folded into a single record with the most common DNA and genes. For this sample the table gives hundreds of thousands of distinct CDR3 sequences, of which approximately 40% were detected only once. The ten largest clones capture around 30% of the sample. The sequenced sample was blood. These receptors were obtained from an elderly man in good health.

This clonotype showed up many times. The chain employs TRBV29-1 and TRBJ2-7; 8 nucleotides line up with TRBD1. Germline lookup yields CDR1 SQVTM and CDR2 ANQGSEA. V trimming: 4 bases; J trimming: 3 bases; junction bases outside the gene matches: 8. This CDR3 has 14 residues. The CDR3 reads CSVVPGTGVYEQYF. The CDR3 DNA reads TGCAGCGTTGTTCCCGGGACAGGTGTCTACGAGCAGTACTTC.

The rearrangement links TRBV12-3 or TRBV12-4 to TRBJ2-1, with TRBD2 identical over 10 bases. The V segment lost 5 bases and the J segment 0 bases; nucleotides outside the gene matches: 7. This CDR3 has 17 residues. CDR3 loop: CASSLGTSAGSYNEQFF. The DNA of the CDR3 is TGTGCCAGCAGTCTAGGGACTAGCGCGGGCTCCTACAATGAGCAGTTCTTC.

The chain recombines TRBV3-1 with TRBJ2-4; D might be TRBD1 or TRBD2, each matching 5 bases. V shed 2 bases and J shed 7 bases, with 15 bases lying between them. Germline loops: CDR1 LGHDT, CDR2 YNNKEL (reference sequence). The CDR3 length is 15 residues. The CDR3 sequence: CASSQWSAGSNIQYF. CDR3 sequence (DNA): TGTGCCAGCAGCCAATGGTCCGCAGGGAGTAACATTCAGTACTTC.

This clonotype was observed a handful of times. The chain combines TRBV4-3 with TRBJ2-7, with D perhaps assigned TRBD1 or TRBD2 (6 bases each). The CDR3 runs 15 residues. Trimming took 0 bases from V and 4 from J, leaving 13 bases between them. Germline CDR1 reads LGHNA; CDR2 reads YSLEER. CDR3 sequence: CASSQDLRGRYEQYF. In DNA form, the CDR3 reads TGCGCCAGCAGCCAAGATCTTAGGGGGAGGTACGAGCAGTACTTC.

The rearrangement links TRBV5-1 to TRBJ2-3, with D possibly being TRBD2 (6 bases). Trimming removed 1 base at V and 4 bases at J, with 10 bases between. The CDR3 consists of 14 residues. Germline CDR1 is SGHRS and CDR2 is YFSETQ. CDR3 nucleotides: TGCGCCAGCAGCTTGAGTACTAGCCCAGATACGCAGTATTTT. Translated, it gives CASSLSTSPDTQYF. Full variable domain (missing parts from reference TRBV5-1 and TRBJ2-3): KAGVTQTPRYLIKTRGQQVTLSCSPISGHRSVSWYQQTPGQGLQFLFEYFSETQRNKGNFPGRFSGRQFSNSRSEMNVSTLELGDSALYLCASSLSTSPDTQYFGPGTRLTVL.

The chain couples TRBV2 to TRBJ1-5; D not certain. V gave up 8 bases and J gave up 5 bases, with 10 bases separating them. Germline V gene sequence: CDR1 SNHLY, CDR2 FYNNEI. CDR3 size: 12 residues. For the CDR3, the DNA is TGTGCCAGCCGTCATAGAGATCAGCCCCAGCATTTT. This translates into CASRHRDQPQHF.

This clonotype occurred a few times. The gene calls are TRBV6-2 or TRBV6-3 and TRBJ1-4, with D possibly being TRBD1 (6 bases). Trimming removed 6 bases at V and 8 bases at J, with 16 bases between. Germline loops: CDR1 MNHEY, CDR2 SVGEGT. The CDR3 has 14 amino acids. The CDR3 sequence: CASRPTGTQEKLFF. The CDR3 DNA follows: TGTGCCAGCAGACCTACAGGGACGCAAGAAAAACTGTTTTTT.

The chain links TRBV7-3 to TRBJ2-4, with D uncertain. The CDR3 is 15 amino acids. Trimming removed 2 bases at V and 8 bases at J, with 16 bases between. Germline V gives CDR1 SGHTA, CDR2 FQGTGA. CDR3 loop: CASSLRGASGDIQYF. As DNA, the CDR3 is TGTGCCAGCAGCTTACGTGGTGCGTCTGGGGACATTCAGTACTTC.

V and J are TRBV4-3 and TRBJ2-5; D tentatively reads TRBD1 or TRBD2 (5 bases each). The CDR3 runs to 13 residues. Trimming removed 3 bases at V and 13 bases at J, with 18 bases between. Germline lookup yields CDR1 LGHNA and CDR2 YSLEER. The DNA of the CDR3 is TGCGCCAGCAGCCATCAACAGGAGGACCCACGGTACTTC. It yields the protein CASSHQQEDPRYF.

The CDR3 bases are TGTGCCAGCAGTTTGCGCTCACCGGAGACAGATACGCAGTATTTT. This codes for CASSLRSPETDTQYF. This chain links TRBV27 with TRBJ2-3; D remains unclear. The germline V gene has CDR1 MNHEY and CDR2 SMNVEV (reference sequence). The CDR3 has 15 residues. Trimming stripped 3 bases from V and 3 bases from J, with 13 bases between.

This clonotype was seen a few times. The chain is built from TRBV5-5 and TRBJ2-1, with TRBD2 matching over 10 bases. From germline, CDR1 is SGHKS and CDR2 YYEKEE (reference sequence). This CDR3 has 15 amino acids. The V and J ends lost 4 bases and 5 bases, in that order; junction bases with no gene match: 6. The CDR3: CASSALAGVNNEQFF. Written as DNA, the CDR3 is TGTGCCAGCAGCGCCCTAGCGGGGGTAAACAATGAGCAGTTCTTC. Drawing the rest from reference TRBV5-5 and TRBJ2-1, the complete variable domain is DAGVTQSPTHLIKTRGQQVTLRCSPISGHKSVSWYQQVLGQGPQFIFQYYEKEERGRGNFPDRFSARQFPNYSSELNVNALLLGDSALYLCASSALAGVNNEQFFGPGTRLTVL.

The chain has TRBV6-6 and TRBJ2-5; perhaps TRBD2 as D (6 bases). CDR3 length equals 14 residues. The germline V gene has CDR1 MNHNY and CDR2 SVGAGI (reference sequence). The V end was cut by 1 base, the J end by 11 bases, with 17 bases between. Written as DNA, the CDR3 is TGTGCCAGCAGTTACTTAAGGGAGGACAATGAGCAGTACTTC. Protein sequence: CASSYLREDNEQYF.

The genes are TRBV7-9 and TRBJ2-5; D not resolved. Deletions cut 3 bases from V and 11 bases from J, with 13 bases between. Germline loops: CDR1 SEHNR, CDR2 FQNEAQ (reference sequence). The CDR3 has 12 amino acids. The CDR3 spells CASSFNSPRQYF. Here the CDR3 DNA reads TGTGCCAGCAGCTTTAACAGCCCTCGGCAGTACTTC.

This clonotype has more than one count but fewer than ten. V and J are TRBV6-2 or TRBV6-3 and TRBJ2-4, with D maybe TRBD1 (6 bases). Germline CDR1 and CDR2: MNHEY and SVGEGT. The CDR3 is made up of 15 amino acids. V dropped 4 bases and J dropped 6 bases, with 16 bases sitting between them. CDR3 sequence reads: CASSFTGTTGNIQYF. CDR3 bases: TGTGCCAGCAGTTTCACAGGGACCACGGGAAACATTCAGTACTTC.

The chain uses TRBV30 and TRBJ1-2; no clear D gene. The CDR3 contains 13 residues. Germline lookup yields CDR1 GTSNPN and CDR2 SVGIG (reference sequence). V shed 0 bases and J shed 4 bases, with 9 bases lying between them. CDR3 DNA sequence: TGTGCCTGGAGTGTAGGGCAGACCTATGGCTACACCTTC. It is translated as CAWSVGQTYGYTF.

V is TRBV7-9 and J is TRBJ2-5; the D is unclear. The J call may be faulty, since TRBJ2-7 better matches the DNA end. Germline V gene data show CDR1 as SEHNR and CDR2 as FQNEAQ (reference sequence). This CDR3 contains 17 residues. The CDR3 sequence: CASSSSEGSVVTYEQYF. CDR3 DNA: TGTGCCAGCAGCTCCTCCGAAGGAAGCGTGGTTACCTACGAGCAGTACTTC.

This clonotype was detected a few times. In DNA, the CDR3 is TGTGCCAGCTCACCACTTCCGACTAGCGGGTCCGGGGAGCAGTTCTTC. Its translation is CASSPLPTSGSGEQFF. The chain has TRBV18 and TRBJ2-1; 10 nucleotides line up with TRBD2. Germline-derived CDR1 and CDR2 are KGHSH and LQKENI. V lost 1 base, J lost 10 bases, and 10 bases stayed unmatched. CDR3 size: 16 residues.

This clonotype has a count of ten or more. The gene calls are TRBV4-2 and TRBJ2-5, with D perhaps TRBD1 or TRBD2 (5 bases each). The CDR3 extends over 16 amino acids. V shed 0 bases and J shed 5 bases, with 16 bases lying between them. The germline V gene has CDR1 LGHNA and CDR2 YNFKEQ. CDR3 sequence reads: CASSQDMKGPRETQYF. CDR3 DNA sequence: TGTGCCAGCAGCCAAGATATGAAGGGACCGAGGGAGACCCAGTACTTC.

This chain uses TRBV29-1 with TRBJ2-1, with 9 bases that match TRBD2. V lost 6 bases, J lost 5 bases, and 8 bases stayed unmatched. The CDR3 totals 14 residues. The V gene's germline CDR1 is SQVTM and CDR2 ANQGSEA. The CDR3, as DNA: TGCAGCGTAGACGGGGTAGCGGGAGACAATGAGCAGTTCTTC. Translating it yields CSVDGVAGDNEQFF.

V usage is TRBV3-1 and J usage is TRBJ2-1; a weak D match, TRBD1 (5 bases). V lost 4 bases to trimming and J lost 9 bases, with 16 bases between them. Germline loops: CDR1 LGHDT, CDR2 YNNKEL (reference sequence). The CDR3 is 14 amino acids. The CDR3 sequence: CASSLNPSGSEQFF. DNA for the CDR3: TGTGCCAGCAGCCTCAATCCCTCAGGGTCTGAGCAGTTCTTC.

This chain connects TRBV9 to TRBJ1-4, with 11 bases lining up with TRBD1. After removal of 4 bases from V and 7 bases from J, the junction contained 6 bases not matched to a gene. Germline values: CDR1 SGDLS, CDR2 YYNGEE. The CDR3 spans 15 residues. CDR3 sequence (DNA): TGTGCCAGCAGCCGGACAGGACAGGGGGCTGAAAAACTGTTTTTT. As protein: CASSRTGQGAEKLFF.

This sequence joins TRBV5-1 and TRBJ2-3; 8 positions agree with TRBD1. CDR1 SGHRS and CDR2 YFSETQ come from the germline V gene. This CDR3 is built from 15 residues. The V and J ends lost 6 bases and 3 bases, in that order; junction bases with no gene match: 9. This CDR3 reads CASKIGQGTTDTQYF. CDR3 DNA sequence: TGCGCCAGCAAAATAGGACAGGGAACGACAGATACGCAGTATTTT. Filled out from reference TRBV5-1 and TRBJ2-3, the complete variable domain reads KAGVTQTPRYLIKTRGQQVTLSCSPISGHRSVSWYQQTPGQGLQFLFEYFSETQRNKGNFPGRFSGRQFSNSRSEMNVSTLELGDSALYLCASKIGQGTTDTQYFGPGTRLTVL.

This clonotype has only a few counts. V usage is TRBV25-1 and J usage is TRBJ2-7; D unclear. Germline V gene data show CDR1 as MGHDK and CDR2 as SYGVNS. CDR3 length: 14 residues. Trimming took 1 base from V and 5 from J, leaving 12 bases between them. The CDR3 DNA sequence: TGTGCCAGCAGTGAATCGGGCAGCACGGACGAGCAGTACTTC. Protein: CASSESGSTDEQYF.

There are a few counts of this clonotype. The chain couples TRBV7-6 to TRBJ2-5; 7 bases match TRBD1. Germline loops: CDR1 SGHVS, CDR2 FNYEAQ. The CDR3 runs to 15 residues. The V segment lost 5 bases and the J segment 2 bases; nucleotides outside the gene matches: 8. For the CDR3, the DNA is TGTGCCAGCAGCAAATCCGGGACAGCTCAAGAGACCCAGTACTTC. Amino acid sequence: CASSKSGTAQETQYF.